Listed here are 18 T cell receptor beta chains from one sample, sequenced in a study of shared clonotypes between healthy human individuals. Sequencing was performed with immunoSEQ multiplex PCR; in TCRdb, only in-frame clones are kept and a portion is missing. This table has hundreds of thousands of clones, approximately 74% appearing once. Sequenced sample: memory CD4+ T cells sorted from blood. The sample's subset: CD45RA-negative fraction. The receptors shown here come from a woman in her thirties in good health.

Only a few counts were recorded for this clone. V usage is TRBV25-1 and J usage is TRBJ2-7; 7 bases match TRBD1. This CDR3 has 15 amino acids. Germline V CDR1 and CDR2: MGHDK, SYGVNS. V was clipped by 4 bases and J by 3 bases; unmatched bases: 9. The CDR3 spells CASSGRQGVSYEQYF. The CDR3 region has the DNA TGTGCCAGCAGTGGAAGACAGGGAGTAAGCTACGAGCAGTACTTC.

This clone was seen at least ten times. Other DNA sequences in the sample encode the same CDR3. The chain uses TRBV5-1 and TRBJ1-4; 9 nucleotides match TRBD1. The germline CDR1 and CDR2 sequences are SGHRS and YFSETQ. CDR3 size: 15 residues. Unmatched junction bases numbered 1, after V lost 0 bases and J lost 4 bases. The CDR3: CASSLGDRDNEKLFF. CDR3 DNA sequence: TGCGCCAGCAGCTTGGGGGACAGGGATAATGAAAAACTGTTTTTT.

The chain employs TRBV7-8 and TRBJ2-7; a weak D match, TRBD1 (6 bases). Germline CDR1 is SGHVS and CDR2 is FQNEAQ. The V end lost 5 bases, the J end lost 2 bases, and 13 bases lay between the germline ends. The CDR3 has 14 residues. The CDR3: CASSTRQVPYEQYF. The CDR3 coding sequence is TGTGCCAGCAGCACGAGACAGGTTCCCTACGAGCAGTACTTC.

About this clone: This likely reflects a read error, since a far larger clone is one base away. Other nucleotide sequences in the sample specify the same CDR3. The chain is built from TRBV4-1 and TRBJ1-4, with D possibly being TRBD1 (6 bases). The CDR3 is made up of 18 amino acids. V was cut by 1 base and J by 7 bases, with 22 bases left in between. Germline V CDR1 and CDR2: MGHRA, YSYEKL. The CDR3 is CASSQAFQRGTPTEKLFF. The CDR3 DNA reads TGCGCCAGCAGCCAAGCTTTTCAGCGGGGGACACCAACTGAAAAACTGTTTTTT.

This rearrangement joins TRBV5-1 to TRBJ2-1, with TRBD1 matching 7 bases. V dropped 6 bases and J dropped 0; count of bases not matched to a gene: 18. The CDR3 loop spans 19 amino acids. Germline V gene lookup returns CDR1 SGHRS and CDR2 YFSETQ. CDR3 bases: TGCGCCAGCACCGTCCTCCCCGTTACAGGGGCCAGCTCCTACAATGAGCAGTTCTTC. Translated: CASTVLPVTGASSYNEQFF.

The CDR3 bases are TGTGCCAGCAGCTTAAGCAGGAGTAGCAATCAGCCCCAGCATTTT. Amino acids: CASSLSRSSNQPQHF. V gene TRBV7-8 combines with J gene TRBJ1-5; D unresolved. V lost 2 bases, J lost 0 bases, and 8 bases lay in between. Germline values: CDR1 SGHVS, CDR2 FQNEAQ. This CDR3 has 15 amino acids.

This clone was counted between two and nine times. The V call is TRBV30, the J call TRBJ2-1, with 7 bases aligning to TRBD2. Losses at the gene ends were 5 bases for V and 0 bases for J; bases not matched to a gene: 10. Per germline, CDR1 GTSNPN and CDR2 SVGIG (reference sequence). This CDR3 region has 16 residues. CDR3 sequence: CAWRGLTIYSYNEQFF. The CDR3, as DNA: TGTGCCTGGCGGGGACTAACAATTTACTCCTACAATGAGCAGTTCTTC.

The CDR3 sequence is CASSLFQGNYGYTF. The CDR3 nucleotides are TGTGCCAGCAGTTTGTTCCAGGGGAACTATGGCTACACCTTC. The chain employs TRBV6-5 and TRBJ1-2, with D perhaps matching TRBD1 (6 bases). The V and J ends lost 4 bases and 2 bases respectively, with 11 bases between them. Germline V gene lookup returns CDR1 MNHEY and CDR2 SVGAGI. The CDR3 extends over 14 amino acids.

The chain carries TRBV28 and TRBJ1-4; maybe TRBD1 (6 bases). CDR1 and CDR2 from the germline V gene are MDHEN and SYDVKM. The CDR3 loop spans 15 amino acids. The germline V and J ends were trimmed by 7 bases and 5 bases, with 17 bases remaining between them. As DNA, the CDR3 is TGTGCCAGCAAACGGTGGACAGTACCAAATGAAAAACTGTTTTTT. Its translation: CASKRWTVPNEKLFF.

Details on this clone: Other DNA sequences in the sample encode the same CDR3. The chain uses TRBV28 and TRBJ2-7; unclear D gene. V was clipped by 5 bases and J by 4 bases, with 6 bases between them. The CDR3 has 11 amino acids. CDR1 is MDHEN and CDR2 is SYDVKM in the germline V gene. CDR3 loop: CASSRRYEQYF. The DNA of the CDR3 is TGTGCCAGCAGTCGCAGGTACGAGCAGTACTTC.

V gene TRBV28 combines with J gene TRBJ2-1; 8 nucleotides match TRBD2. CDR3 size: 15 residues. Germline CDR1 is MDHEN and CDR2 is SYDVKM. Losses at the gene ends were 4 bases for V and 8 bases for J; bases not matched to a gene: 10. The CDR3 here is CASSSLREGLYEQFF. DNA of the CDR3: TGTGCCAGCAGTTCTCTTCGGGAGGGCCTTTATGAGCAGTTCTTC.

This sequence joins TRBV25-1 and TRBJ2-5, with TRBD2 matching 13 bases. Judging by the DNA end, TRBJ2-7 fits better; the J call may be wrong. From germline, CDR1 is MGHDK and CDR2 SYGVNS. The CDR3 contains 15 residues. CDR3 nucleotides: TGTGCCAGCAGTGAGACTAGCGGGAGGAGGAACGAGCAGTACTTC. Translated: CASSETSGRRNEQYF.

V gene TRBV28 combines with J gene TRBJ2-3; 9 nucleotides match TRBD1. This CDR3 has 16 residues. The ends lost 4 bases at V and 2 bases at J; junction bases unmatched: 7. CDR1 and CDR2 (germline): MDHEN, SYDVKM. CDR3 sequence: CASSSPGQGFTDTQYF. CDR3 DNA: TGTGCCAGCAGTTCCCCGGGACAGGGATTCACAGATACGCAGTATTTT.

In this sample, this clone turned up once. The rearrangement joins TRBV5-1 to TRBJ1-2, with 7 bases that match TRBD1. Germline V gene sequence: CDR1 SGHRS, CDR2 YFSETQ. V dropped 0 bases and J dropped 8; count of bases not matched to a gene: 13. The CDR3 loop spans 16 amino acids. CDR3 sequence: CASSLVGRQGGGGYTF. DNA for the CDR3: TGCGCCAGCAGCTTGGTCGGCAGACAGGGCGGCGGGGGCTACACCTTC. The full variable domain, completed using reference TRBV5-1 and TRBJ1-2, is KAGVTQTPRYLIKTRGQQVTLSCSPISGHRSVSWYQQTPGQGLQFLFEYFSETQRNKGNFPGRFSGRQFSNSRSEMNVSTLELGDSALYLCASSLVGRQGGGGYTFGSGTRLTVV.

The J gene is TRBJ2-7, the V gene TRBV27, with 15 bases lining up with TRBD2. V gave up 5 bases and J gave up 6 bases; unmatched junction bases: 11. The CDR3 loop spans 17 amino acids. The germline V gene encodes CDR1 MNHEY and CDR2 SMNVEV (reference sequence). In DNA, the CDR3 is TGTGCCAGCAGTCCAGGACTAGCGGGAGGGCGGGGCTCCGAGCAGTACTTC. It yields the protein CASSPGLAGGRGSEQYF.

This clone was observed a few times. A much larger clone lies one base from this, so it may be a read error. Other DNA sequences in this specimen translate into the identical CDR3. This chain joins TRBV5-4 and TRBJ1-1; D possibly corresponds to TRBD1 (6 bases). The CDR3 totals 14 residues. V lost 1 base to trimming and J lost 3 bases, with 10 bases between them. Per germline, CDR1 SGHNT and CDR2 YYREEE (reference sequence). CDR3 sequence (DNA): TGTGCCAGCAGCTTGTGGGGGGCGGACACTGAAGCTTTCTTT. This encodes CASSLWGADTEAFF.

V gene TRBV7-6 combines with J gene TRBJ2-5; D might be TRBD2 (5 bases). CDR1 SGHVS and CDR2 FNYEAQ come from the germline V gene. This CDR3 has 13 residues. Between the trimmed V and J ends, which lost 0 bases and 5 bases, there was a span of 7 bases. The CDR3 region has the DNA TGTGCCAGCAGCTTAGCGCGGAGGGAGACCCAGTACTTC. Translating gives CASSLARRETQYF.

The rearrangement uses TRBV29-1 and TRBJ2-1, with D unclear. This CDR3 has 12 residues. Germline values: CDR1 SQVTM, CDR2 ANQGSEA. V lost 2 bases and J lost 5, with 7 bases in between. CDR3 nucleotide sequence: TGCAGCGTTGAATGGCAAGACAATGAGCAGTTCTTC. Amino acid sequence: CSVEWQDNEQFF.